This T cell receptor (beta chain) appears in the sequencing data of a study of cytomegalovirus exposure and HLA in healthy donors. Study results and limitations: Accounts indicate the classifier identified cytomegalovirus status with strong specificity and sensitivity.

The CDR3 consists of 10 residues. Germline lookup yields CDR1 GTSNPN and CDR2 SVGIG (reference sequence). Between the trimmed V and J ends, which lost 2 bases and 2 bases, there was a span of 0 bases. The repertoire was sequenced with immunoSEQ multiplex PCR; TCRdb's copy has only in-frame clones and lacks some. This sample has some 200,000 clones, with about nine tenths found just once. About this clone itself: The antigen is not known.

The chain carries TRBV30 and TRBJ1-2; no clear D gene. Sequences were obtained from PBMCs. This sequence was found in a man aged 30 to 39 in good health and CMV-seropositive. The CDR3 loop is CAWSNYGYTF. The CDR3 region has the DNA TGTGCCTGGAGTAACTATGGCTACACCTTC.